This T cell receptor beta chain was obtained from a study of cytomegalovirus exposure and HLA in healthy donors. Study-wide findings and caveats: According to reports, the classifier identified cytomegalovirus status with high specificity and sensitivity. TCR association rates varied by HLA locus in a later analysis, with DRB1 highest and HLA-C lowest.

Comments on this clone: Its antigen is as yet unknown.

Amplification used 60 Vbeta primers and 13 Jbeta primers. Method: immunoSEQ multiplex PCR; TCRdb's copy keeps in-frame clones and lacks some. This sample has around 90,000 clones, with 85% found just once. The CDR3 totals 15 residues. The germline V gene has CDR1 KGHSH and CDR2 LQKENI. Trimming at V came to 2 bases and at J to 0 bases, leaving 2 bases not matched to a gene. The sequence derives from a man between 35 and 55 years old in good health and CMV-seropositive. This sequence joins TRBV18 and TRBJ2-3; TRBD2 agrees at 7 bases. The sample was PBMCs. The CDR3 spells CASSPGEGSTDTQYF. The CDR3, as DNA: TGTGCCAGCTCACCAGGGGAGGGCAGCACAGATACGCAGTATTTT.